The rows below give T cell receptor beta chains drawn from one sample of a study of early T cells in non-severe SARS-CoV-2 infection. MiXCR, run by TCRdb on the 5' RACE reads, gives a single entry per CDR3 protein. Seen here are tens of thousands of distinct CDR3 sequences, approximately 4.5% observed once, and the top ten hold more than 7%. Source material: whole blood. The receptor set was obtained from an adult who was a healthcare worker with PCR-confirmed SARS-CoV-2 infection or an uninfected control (not recorded which). CDR3s include the opening cysteine and the closing phenylalanine or tryptophan. The D gene is left open where the match is weak. For some rows the clone size is stated as once, few or many, or as a class when expanded; others skip it.

J gene: TRBJ1-1; clone size: many; V gene: TRBV2; D gene: TRBD1; CDR3 DNA: TGTGCCAGCAGATTGACAGGGCGGGGCACTGAAGCTTTCTTT; CDR3 protein: CASRLTGRGTEAFF
J gene: TRBJ2-7; clone size: NA; V gene: TRBV3-1; D gene: NA; CDR3 DNA: TGTGCCAGCAGCCCAACAAGCTTTATCCCTTACGAGCAGTACTTC; CDR3 protein: CASSPTSFIPYEQYF
J gene: TRBJ2-7; clone size: few; V gene: TRBV5-6; D gene: TRBD1; CDR3 DNA: TGTGCCAGCAGCGGCGGGACAGGGGTCTTCTACGAGCAGTACTTC; CDR3 protein: CASSGGTGVFYEQYF
J gene: TRBJ1-1; clone size: many; V gene: TRBV5-4; D gene: TRBD1; CDR3 DNA: TGTGCCAGCAGCCTGCCGTCGGGGACAGGGGCCACTGAAGCTTTCTTT; CDR3 protein: CASSLPSGTGATEAFF
J gene: TRBJ2-2; clone size: many; V gene: TRBV19; D gene: TRBD1; CDR3 DNA: TGTGCCAGTAGTATAGATATCAGGGGGTATGAGCTGTTTTTT; CDR3 protein: CASSIDIRGYELFF
J gene: TRBJ2-3; clone size: NA; V gene: TRBV20-1; D gene: NA; CDR3 DNA: TGCAGTGCTAGACAGGAGAGCGCAGATACGCAGTATTTT; CDR3 protein: CSARQESADTQYF
J gene: TRBJ2-3; clone size: few; V gene: TRBV7-6; D gene: NA; CDR3 DNA: TGTGCCAGCAGCTTTAGGCTGGGGGGAGATACGCAGTATTTT; CDR3 protein: CASSFRLGGDTQYF
J gene: TRBJ2-7; clone size: NA; V gene: TRBV3-1; D gene: TRBD1; CDR3 DNA: TGTGCCAGCAGCACGCTCGGGACAGGGTTGCCGTACTTC; CDR3 protein: CASSTLGTGLPYF
J gene: TRBJ2-2; clone size: many; V gene: TRBV12-3/TRBV12-4; D gene: NA; CDR3 DNA: TGTGCCAGCACCCGCTCTGTGGGGGGGGAGCTGTTTTTT; CDR3 protein: CASTRSVGGELFF
J gene: TRBJ2-7; clone size: many; V gene: TRBV30; D gene: NA; CDR3 DNA: TGTGCCTGGAGTCGGGGTAACGAGCAGTACTTC; CDR3 protein: CAWSRGNEQYF
J gene: TRBJ2-5; clone size: many; V gene: TRBV7-2; D gene: NA; CDR3 DNA: TGTGCCAGCAGCTTATTTGGTAGGGTTCAAGAGACCCAGTACTTC; CDR3 protein: CASSLFGRVQETQYF
J gene: TRBJ1-2; clone size: many; V gene: TRBV6-1; D gene: NA; CDR3 DNA: TGTGCCAGCAGTGAGTCCCGGGAGACGGGTATGACTAACTATGGCTACACCTTC; CDR3 protein: CASSESRETGMTNYGYTF
J gene: TRBJ2-5; clone size: many; V gene: TRBV18; D gene: NA; CDR3 DNA: TGTGCCAGCTCAAGCCAGCAGACAAAGGGAGAGACCCAGTACTTC; CDR3 protein: CASSSQQTKGETQYF
J gene: TRBJ2-5; clone size: many; V gene: TRBV7-2; D gene: NA; CDR3 DNA: TGTGCCAGCAGCTCTCAGACAGGACAACAAGAGACCCAGTACTTC; CDR3 protein: CASSSQTGQQETQYF
J gene: TRBJ2-7; clone size: many; V gene: TRBV3-1; D gene: NA; CDR3 DNA: TGTGCCAGCAGCCACAACCCAGCCTACGAGCAGTACTTC; CDR3 protein: CASSHNPAYEQYF
J gene: TRBJ1-4; clone size: many; V gene: TRBV7-2; D gene: NA; CDR3 DNA: TGTGCCAGCAGCTCGCAGGGGCGTAATGAAAAACTGTTTTTT; CDR3 protein: CASSSQGRNEKLFF
J gene: TRBJ1-5; clone size: NA; V gene: TRBV6-1; D gene: NA; CDR3 DNA: TGTGCCAGCAGTGAAGCGAACAGGGCTCAGCCCCAGCATTTT; CDR3 protein: CASSEANRAQPQHF
J gene: TRBJ1-6; clone size: many; V gene: TRBV7-9; D gene: TRBD1; CDR3 DNA: TGTGCCAGCAGCCCAGAGGGACAGGGAATAGGCTCACCCCTCCACTTT; CDR3 protein: CASSPEGQGIGSPLHF
J gene: TRBJ1-2; clone size: NA; V gene: TRBV7-2; D gene: NA; CDR3 DNA: TGTGCCAGCAGCTCGAGGACTCCCTTTAACTATGGCTACACCTTC; CDR3 protein: CASSSRTPFNYGYTF
J gene: TRBJ2-3; clone size: many; V gene: TRBV28; D gene: TRBD1; CDR3 DNA: TGTGCCAGTCCTAAAGCACAGGGGGGACCCACAGATACGCAGTATTTT; CDR3 protein: CASPKAQGGPTDTQYF
J gene: TRBJ1-5; clone size: many; V gene: TRBV7-2; D gene: NA; CDR3 DNA: TGTGCCAGCAGCTTAAGGAGTGGGGCTCAGCCCCAGCATTTT; CDR3 protein: CASSLRSGAQPQHF
J gene: TRBJ1-4; clone size: few; V gene: TRBV4-2; D gene: NA; CDR3 DNA: TGTGCCAGCAGCCAAGGCAGAGGGGGTGCTAATGAAAAACTGTTTTTT; CDR3 protein: CASSQGRGGANEKLFF
J gene: TRBJ1-3; clone size: NA; V gene: TRBV28; D gene: TRBD1; CDR3 DNA: TGTGCCAGCAGTTTCCCCGGGACAGGGGGCGAAGGATACGGAAACACCATATATTTT; CDR3 protein: CASSFPGTGGEGYGNTIYF
J gene: TRBJ2-7; clone size: few; V gene: TRBV9; D gene: NA; CDR3 DNA: TGTGCCAGCAGCGTAGGAGGCTCCTACGAGCAGTACTTC; CDR3 protein: CASSVGGSYEQYF
J gene: TRBJ2-7; clone size: many; V gene: TRBV21-1; D gene: NA; CDR3 DNA: TGTGCCAGCAGCATACCGGGACTAGCGGGGGGGCCCGCGACCGAGCAGTACTTC; CDR3 protein: CASSIPGLAGGPATEQYF
J gene: TRBJ2-2; clone size: NA; V gene: TRBV6-5; D gene: TRBD1; CDR3 DNA: TGTGCCAGCGGACAGGGAAGGGCCGGGGAGCTGTTTTTT; CDR3 protein: CASGQGRAGELFF
J gene: TRBJ2-1; clone size: NA; V gene: TRBV20-1; D gene: NA; CDR3 DNA: TGCAGTGCTAGATTCGGGGCTAGCGTAAATGAGCAGTTCTTC; CDR3 protein: CSARFGASVNEQFF
J gene: TRBJ2-1; clone size: many; V gene: TRBV19; D gene: NA; CDR3 DNA: TGTGCCAGTAGTATAGGGCAGGACGACAATGAGCAGTTCTTC; CDR3 protein: CASSIGQDDNEQFF
J gene: TRBJ1-5; clone size: many; V gene: TRBV3-1; D gene: NA; CDR3 DNA: TGTGCCAGCAGCCAAGACCGATTTCAGCCCCAGCATTTT; CDR3 protein: CASSQDRFQPQHF
J gene: TRBJ2-7; clone size: few; V gene: TRBV5-4; D gene: NA; CDR3 DNA: TGTGCCAGCAGGGCGGGCGGGGCCTACGAGCAGTACTTC; CDR3 protein: CASRAGGAYEQYF
J gene: TRBJ1-6; clone size: many; V gene: TRBV6-5; D gene: NA; CDR3 DNA: TGTGCCAGCAGTTACCGAGGGATCCGGTCACCCCTCCACTTT; CDR3 protein: CASSYRGIRSPLHF
J gene: TRBJ2-3; clone size: many; V gene: TRBV24-1; D gene: TRBD2; CDR3 DNA: TGTGCCACCAGTGATTTAGGGGCGGGGGTCACAGATACGCAGTATTTT; CDR3 protein: CATSDLGAGVTDTQYF
J gene: TRBJ1-1; clone size: many; V gene: TRBV6-6; D gene: NA; CDR3 DNA: TGTGCCAGCAGCATGGACACTGAAGCTTTCTTT; CDR3 protein: CASSMDTEAFF
J gene: TRBJ2-4; clone size: many; V gene: TRBV20-1; D gene: NA; CDR3 DNA: TGCAGTGCTAGAGACCGTCTTCGGATGCCGGGAAACATTCAGTACTTC; CDR3 protein: CSARDRLRMPGNIQYF
J gene: TRBJ1-2; clone size: many; V gene: TRBV4-3; D gene: NA; CDR3 DNA: TGCGCCAGCAGCCAAACGGACCGTGGAGTCTATGGCTACACCTTC; CDR3 protein: CASSQTDRGVYGYTF
J gene: TRBJ1-1; clone size: many; V gene: TRBV6-1; D gene: NA; CDR3 DNA: TGTGCCAGCAGTGAAGGGACACCGAACACTGAAGCTTTCTTT; CDR3 protein: CASSEGTPNTEAFF
J gene: TRBJ1-5; clone size: many; V gene: TRBV27; D gene: NA; CDR3 DNA: TGTGCCAGCAGTCCCGACAGGCGGCAGCCCCAGCATTTT; CDR3 protein: CASSPDRRQPQHF
J gene: TRBJ2-7; clone size: NA; V gene: TRBV20-1; D gene: NA; CDR3 DNA: TGCAGTGCTAGAGATCTTGAGGGCGGCTACGAGCAGTACTTC; CDR3 protein: CSARDLEGGYEQYF
J gene: TRBJ2-3; clone size: many; V gene: TRBV4-2; D gene: TRBD2; CDR3 DNA: TGTGCCAGCAGCCAAGTAGCGGGGGGGACCACAGATACGCAGTATTTT; CDR3 protein: CASSQVAGGTTDTQYF
J gene: TRBJ2-2; clone size: medium-sized; V gene: TRBV20-1; D gene: TRBD1; CDR3 DNA: TGCAGTGCTAGAGGCCAGGGGGCCGGCGGGGAGCTGTTTTTT; CDR3 protein: CSARGQGAGGELFF
J gene: TRBJ2-2; clone size: NA; V gene: TRBV7-3; D gene: NA; CDR3 DNA: TGTGCCAGCAGCTTAGCTACCGGGGAGCTGTTTTTT; CDR3 protein: CASSLATGELFF
J gene: TRBJ1-1; clone size: NA; V gene: TRBV6-2/TRBV6-3; D gene: NA; CDR3 DNA: TGTGCCAGCAGTCCCCCGACACAAAGGGGCACTGAAGCTTTCTTT; CDR3 protein: CASSPPTQRGTEAFF
J gene: TRBJ2-2; clone size: NA; V gene: TRBV7-3; D gene: NA; CDR3 DNA: TGTGCCAGCAGCTCACAGGGTCGGGGCACCGGGGAGCTGTTTTTT; CDR3 protein: CASSSQGRGTGELFF
J gene: TRBJ2-1; clone size: NA; V gene: TRBV5-1; D gene: TRBD2; CDR3 DNA: TGCGCCAGCAGCTTGAACCGTCCGGGGGGAGCAAAGACCCGCTCCTACAATGAGCAGTTCTTC; CDR3 protein: CASSLNRPGGAKTRSYNEQFF
J gene: TRBJ1-2; clone size: many; V gene: TRBV19; D gene: NA; CDR3 DNA: TGTGCCAGTAGGACTATGGGACGACCCTATGGCTACACCTTC; CDR3 protein: CASRTMGRPYGYTF
J gene: TRBJ1-1; clone size: NA; V gene: TRBV6-5; D gene: NA; CDR3 DNA: TGTGCCAGCAGCCTCAGGGGACCCAACACTGAAGCTTTCTTT; CDR3 protein: CASSLRGPNTEAFF
J gene: TRBJ2-7; clone size: medium-sized; V gene: TRBV6-6; D gene: NA; CDR3 DNA: TGTGCCAGCACCTCCATGAGCTCCGGCTACGAGCAGTACTTC; CDR3 protein: CASTSMSSGYEQYF
J gene: TRBJ2-4; clone size: NA; V gene: TRBV12-3/TRBV12-4; D gene: NA; CDR3 DNA: TGTGCCAGCAGTTTAGCTGGGGCCGCGGTCGCCAAAAACATTCAGTACTTC; CDR3 protein: CASSLAGAAVAKNIQYF
J gene: TRBJ2-1; clone size: many; V gene: TRBV20-1; D gene: NA; CDR3 DNA: TGCAGTGCTAGTACAGGCTACAATGAGCAGTTCTTC; CDR3 protein: CSASTGYNEQFF
J gene: TRBJ1-1; clone size: many; V gene: TRBV5-4; D gene: NA; CDR3 DNA: TGTGCCAGCAGCTCCAAGACAGGACTTGAAGCTTTCTTT; CDR3 protein: CASSSKTGLEAFF
J gene: TRBJ1-2; clone size: many; V gene: TRBV20-1; D gene: NA; CDR3 DNA: TGCAGTGCCAAGACTCCAGGGGCCGCCCTGAGTGGCTACACCTTC; CDR3 protein: CSAKTPGAALSGYTF
J gene: TRBJ2-3; clone size: many; V gene: TRBV19; D gene: NA; CDR3 DNA: TGTGCCAGTAGTATAGGGGGCGGGGCAGATACGCAGTATTTT; CDR3 protein: CASSIGGGADTQYF
J gene: TRBJ1-5; clone size: many; V gene: TRBV7-9; D gene: NA; CDR3 DNA: TGTGCCAGCAGCTTAGCGCCAAAGGGTCAGCCCCAGCATTTT; CDR3 protein: CASSLAPKGQPQHF